This T cell receptor (beta chain) was retrieved from a study of a mutant IDH1 vaccine in newly diagnosed glioma. Study overall: Across weeks 1, 3, 5, 7, 11, 15, 19 and 23, patients received a vaccination each time, eight in all. In some groups vaccination began 4-6 weeks post-radiotherapy; others received it with temozolomide. Treated patients were about 60% male, roughly 38% female, mean age about 41 years. Patients had received radiotherapy, temozolomide, or both previously, most receiving both.

Here immunoSEQ multiplex PCR was the method, and the copy in TCRdb shows in-frame clones only, minus some. Among about 38,000 clones listed, 80% to 90% were seen once. Note on this clone: The antigen is undetermined.

Time point reported: week 23, last vaccination. A single vaccine dose contained 300 ug of mutant IDH1 20-mer peptide, and topical imiquimod was used with it. This CDR3 region has 19 residues. CDR1 is LGHNA, CDR2 YNFKEQ, per germline. Trimming removed 1 base at V and 0 bases at J, with 21 bases between. This sequence joins TRBV4-2 and TRBJ1-1; D call uncertain. Material: PBMCs, obtained from a glioma patient whose treatment included an IDH1 peptide vaccine. The TCR comes from a man aged 35-49 years with glioma. Here the CDR3 reads CASSQVIGLRPLMNTEAFF. For the CDR3, the DNA is TGTGCCAGCAGCCAAGTCATAGGTCTCCGGCCATTAATGAACACTGAAGCTTTCTTT.